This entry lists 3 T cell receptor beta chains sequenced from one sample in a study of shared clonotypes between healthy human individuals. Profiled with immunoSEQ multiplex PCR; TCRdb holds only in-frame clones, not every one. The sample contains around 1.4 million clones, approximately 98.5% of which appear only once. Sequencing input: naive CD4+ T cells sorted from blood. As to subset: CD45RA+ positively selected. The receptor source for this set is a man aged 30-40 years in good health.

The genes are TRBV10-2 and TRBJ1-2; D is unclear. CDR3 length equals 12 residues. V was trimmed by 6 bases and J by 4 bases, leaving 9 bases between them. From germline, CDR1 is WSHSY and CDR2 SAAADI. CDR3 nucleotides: TGCGCCAGCAGACCGACGATCTATGGCTACACCTTC. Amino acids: CASRPTIYGYTF.

CDR3 in amino acids: CASSPLPVVTGELFF. CDR3 DNA sequence: TGTGCCAGCAGCCCCCTCCCCGTAGTTACCGGGGAGCTGTTTTTT. The V call is TRBV14, the J call TRBJ2-2; D is undetermined. Per germline, CDR1 SGHDN and CDR2 FVKESK. This CDR3 is 15 amino acids long. V lost 4 bases to trimming and J lost 5 bases, with 14 bases between them. Full variable domain (remainder filled in from reference TRBV14 and TRBJ2-2): EAGVTQFPSHSVIEKGQTVTLRCDPISGHDNLYWYRRVMGKEIKFLLHFVKESKQDESGMPNNRFLAERTGGTYSTLKVQPAELEDSGVYFCASSPLPVVTGELFFGEGSRLTVL.

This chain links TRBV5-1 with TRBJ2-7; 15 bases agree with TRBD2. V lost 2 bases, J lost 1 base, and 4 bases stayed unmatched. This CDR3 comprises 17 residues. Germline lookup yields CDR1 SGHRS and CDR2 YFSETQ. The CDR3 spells CASSFRTSGRESYEQYF. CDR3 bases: TGCGCCAGCAGCTTCAGGACTAGCGGGAGGGAATCCTACGAGCAGTACTTC.